This TCR beta chain comes out of a study of shared clonotypes between healthy human individuals. Overall study results and limits: Sequencing depth was expected to influence donor clonotype sharing. Limited genetic and exposure-history diversity came from having few donors.

Clones were read by immunoSEQ multiplex PCR, and TCRdb kept only the in-frame ones, dropping some. This table holds around 600,000 clones, 97% found once. Points on this clone: The antigen is not known. Additional DNA sequences in this sample encode the identical CDR3.

Participating donors were healthy, HIV-negative adults free of recent acute infections or vaccinations. This clonotype was sampled from a woman under 40 in good health. Sequencing was carried out using naive CD4+ T cells sorted from blood. Indicated subset: CD45RA+ positively selected.

CDR3 nucleotide sequence: TGTGCCAGCAGTCTTTGGACTAGCGGGAGCAATGAGCAGTTCTTC. Translated: CASSLWTSGSNEQFF. V gene TRBV28 combines with J gene TRBJ2-1, with 13 nucleotides matching TRBD2. In germline, CDR1 is MDHEN, CDR2 SYDVKM. Trimming at V came to 5 bases and at J to 6 bases, leaving 4 bases not matched to a gene. CDR3 length: 15 residues.